This T cell receptor (beta chain) appears in the sequencing data of a study of beta chain features in type 1 diabetes. This clone was detected only a few times. Expressed TCRB transcripts were sequenced, since all the RNA that had been isolated was reverse transcribed. Produced via immunoSEQ multiplex PCR; TCRdb's table is partial and in-frame only. The sample lists 140,000 to 150,000 clones, more than 9% occurring once. A CD45RO/CCR7/CD25/CD127/CD95/CD27 panel sorted naive, central memory, regulatory and stem cell-like memory CD4+ cells. The junction had 5 bases not matched to a gene; V was cut back by 6 bases and J by 5 bases. From germline, CDR1 is LNHDA and CDR2 SQIVND (reference sequence). The CDR3 loop spans 14 amino acids.

This clonotype was obtained from a man aged 18 to 35 in good health. The sample taken for sequencing was naive CD4+ T cells from blood. This chain connects TRBV19 to TRBJ2-5, with 11 bases fitting TRBD2. This chain's CDR3 is CASRVTSGAETQYF. In DNA form, the CDR3 reads TGTGCCAGTAGGGTGACTAGCGGGGCGGAGACCCAGTACTTC.